Sequencing of this T cell receptor (beta chain) was carried out in a study of PD-L1 blockade in urothelial cancer. As for the study in general: Median T cell yield per blood sample was over 130,000 cells. Findings of the study overall: Better survival was predicted when blood TCR clonality before treatment fell below the median.

Method: immunoSEQ multiplex PCR; TCRdb's copy keeps in-frame clones and lacks some. Of tens of thousands of clones in the sample, 80% to 85% were seen once. Time point given: pretreatment peripheral blood. A word on this clone: What it binds is unknown.

CDR3 length: 19 amino acids. With 6 bases clipped from V and 3 bases from J, the junction kept 15 bases outside the gene matches. CDR1 and CDR2 from the germline V gene are LNHDA and SQIVND (reference sequence). The TCR originated in a man aged 55 to 69 with urothelial cancer. V is TRBV19 and J is TRBJ2-3; 13 bases line up with TRBD2. Sequencing was performed on PBMCs, taken around atezolizumab (anti-PD-L1) treatment. The CDR3 DNA reads TGTGCCAGTAGCGTAACGAAAACATCGGGACTAGCGGGAACAGATACGCAGTATTTT. This sequence encodes CASSVTKTSGLAGTDTQYF.